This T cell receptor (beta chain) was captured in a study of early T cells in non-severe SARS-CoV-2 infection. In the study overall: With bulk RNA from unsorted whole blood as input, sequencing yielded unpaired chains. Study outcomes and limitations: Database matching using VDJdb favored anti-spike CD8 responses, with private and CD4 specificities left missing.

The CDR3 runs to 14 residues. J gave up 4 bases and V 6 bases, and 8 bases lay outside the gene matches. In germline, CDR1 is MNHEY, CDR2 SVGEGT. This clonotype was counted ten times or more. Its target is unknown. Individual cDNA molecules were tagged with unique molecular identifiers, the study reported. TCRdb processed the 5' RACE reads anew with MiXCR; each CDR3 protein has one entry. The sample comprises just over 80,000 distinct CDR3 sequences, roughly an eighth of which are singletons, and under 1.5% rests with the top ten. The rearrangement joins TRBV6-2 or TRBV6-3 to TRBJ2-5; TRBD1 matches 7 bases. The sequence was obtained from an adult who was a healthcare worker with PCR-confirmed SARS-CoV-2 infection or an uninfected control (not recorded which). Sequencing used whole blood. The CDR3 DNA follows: TGTGCCAGCAGCAGACAGGGCACAAGAGAGACCCAGTACTTC. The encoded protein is CASSRQGTRETQYF.